This entry features one T cell receptor beta chain sequence. Its antigen remains unknown. This entry comes from a study of cytomegalovirus exposure and HLA in healthy donors. Notes on the study in general: Accounts indicate the classifier identified cytomegalovirus status with strong specificity and sensitivity. There were some public TCRs occurring in many donors, but most TCR sequences were rare.

From the 120-subject validation cohort, which was separate from the approximately 670-subject first cohort, the donors were drawn. Germline loops: CDR1 PRHDT, CDR2 FYEKMQ (reference sequence). V lost 5 bases, J lost 3 bases, and 5 bases stayed unmatched. This CDR3 comprises 14 residues. Sequenced by immunoSEQ multiplex PCR; TCRdb stores in-frame clones only, minus some. Found here are over 200,000 clones, roughly 84% of them singletons; the top ten hold roughly 2%. The sequenced material came from PBMCs. The chain has TRBV13 and TRBJ2-7; 9 bases fit TRBD2. This receptor was identified in a woman aged 18 to 35 in good health and CMV-seropositive. CDR3 loop: CASSPGLAYYEQYF. CDR3 nucleotide sequence: TGTGCCAGCAGCCCGGGACTAGCATACTACGAGCAGTACTTC.